This T cell receptor (beta chain) was retrieved from a study of Tregs in tolerant kidney transplant recipients. V was clipped by 2 bases and J by 4 bases, with 15 bases between them. CDR3 length: 16 residues. Germline V gene lookup returns CDR1 MNHNS and CDR2 SASEGT. Measured with immunoSEQ multiplex PCR; TCRdb has only the in-frame clones, and not every one. The data show around 50,000 clones, 65% to 85% seen once. Sequences were obtained from CD4+ T cells from blood. The chain has TRBV6-1 and TRBJ1-3; D uncertain. This receptor was taken from a human donor in good health. CDR3 sequence: CASSENWADRGNTIYF. The DNA for the CDR3 is TGTGCCAGCAGTGAAAATTGGGCAGATCGAGGAAACACCATATATTTT.